This T cell receptor beta chain was obtained from a study of cytomegalovirus exposure and HLA in healthy donors. General observations from the study: The CMV antigen specificity of a few CMV-associated chains was confirmed through in vitro analysis.

Data came from immunoSEQ multiplex PCR; TCRdb stores just in-frame clones and leaves some out. The data show approximately 53,000 clones, roughly 92% seen once. As concerns this clone: Antigen: not known.

Trimming took off 4 bases at V and 4 bases at J, with 16 bases between the two ends. The length of the CDR3 is 15 residues. The germline CDR1 and CDR2 sequences are SGHVS and FQNEAQ. The sequenced sample was PBMCs. This clonotype was obtained from a man in his late teens or twenties in good health and CMV-seronegative. The chain carries TRBV7-8 and TRBJ1-1; D might be TRBD1 (5 bases). CDR3 protein: CASSYLSGKVTEAFF. The CDR3, as DNA: TGTGCCAGCAGCTACCTTTCAGGGAAGGTCACTGAAGCTTTCTTT.